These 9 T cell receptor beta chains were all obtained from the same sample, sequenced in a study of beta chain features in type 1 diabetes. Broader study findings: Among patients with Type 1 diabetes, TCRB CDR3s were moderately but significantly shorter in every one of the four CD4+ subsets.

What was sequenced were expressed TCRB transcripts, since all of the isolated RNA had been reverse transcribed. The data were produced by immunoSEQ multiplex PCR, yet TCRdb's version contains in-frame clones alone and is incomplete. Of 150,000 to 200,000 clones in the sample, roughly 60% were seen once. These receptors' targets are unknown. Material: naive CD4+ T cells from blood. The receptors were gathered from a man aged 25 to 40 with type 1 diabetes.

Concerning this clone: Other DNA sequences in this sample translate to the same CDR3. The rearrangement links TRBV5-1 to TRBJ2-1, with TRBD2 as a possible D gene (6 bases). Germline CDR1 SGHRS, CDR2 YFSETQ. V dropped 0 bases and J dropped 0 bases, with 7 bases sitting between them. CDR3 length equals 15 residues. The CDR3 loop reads CASSLAGSSYNEQFF. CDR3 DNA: TGCGCCAGCAGCTTGGCCGGGAGCTCCTACAATGAGCAGTTCTTC.

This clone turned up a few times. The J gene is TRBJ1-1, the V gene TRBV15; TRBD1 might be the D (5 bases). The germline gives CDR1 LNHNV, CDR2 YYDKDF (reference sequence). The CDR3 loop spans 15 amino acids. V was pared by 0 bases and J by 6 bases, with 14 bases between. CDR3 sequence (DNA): TGTGCCACCAGCAGAGATCGACGGGGCGGGGCTGAAGCTTTCTTT. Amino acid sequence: CATSRDRRGGAEAFF.

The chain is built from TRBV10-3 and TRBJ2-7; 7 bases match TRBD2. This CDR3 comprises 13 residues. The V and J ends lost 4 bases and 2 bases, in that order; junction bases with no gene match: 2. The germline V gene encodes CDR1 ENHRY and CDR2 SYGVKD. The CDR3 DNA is TGTGCCATCAGTGGCGGGGGAGCCTACGAGCAGTACTTC. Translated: CAISGGGAYEQYF.

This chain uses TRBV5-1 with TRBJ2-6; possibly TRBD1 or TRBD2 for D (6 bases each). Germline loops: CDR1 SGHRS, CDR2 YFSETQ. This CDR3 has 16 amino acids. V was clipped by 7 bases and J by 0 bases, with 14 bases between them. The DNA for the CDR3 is TGCGCCAGCCGGCGGGACACATTCTCTGGGGCCAACGTCCTGACTTTC. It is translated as CASRRDTFSGANVLTF.

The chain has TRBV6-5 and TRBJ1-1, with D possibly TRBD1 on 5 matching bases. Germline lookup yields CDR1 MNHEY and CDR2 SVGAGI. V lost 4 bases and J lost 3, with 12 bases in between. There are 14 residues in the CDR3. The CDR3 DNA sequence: TGTGCCAGCAGTTTACGAGGGACGGACACTGAAGCTTTCTTT. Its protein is CASSLRGTDTEAFF.

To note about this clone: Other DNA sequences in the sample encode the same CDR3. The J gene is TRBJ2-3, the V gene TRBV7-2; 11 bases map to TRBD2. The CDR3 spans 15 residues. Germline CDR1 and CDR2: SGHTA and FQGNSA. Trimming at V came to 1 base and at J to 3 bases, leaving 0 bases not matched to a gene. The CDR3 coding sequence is TGTGCCAGCAGCTTAGTAGCGGGGGGGACAGATACGCAGTATTTT. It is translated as CASSLVAGGTDTQYF.

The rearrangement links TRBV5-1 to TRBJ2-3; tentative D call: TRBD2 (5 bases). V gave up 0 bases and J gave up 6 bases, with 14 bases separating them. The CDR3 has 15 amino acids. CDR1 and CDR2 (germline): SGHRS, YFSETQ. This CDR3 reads CASSLGGLPQDTQYF. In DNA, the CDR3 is TGCGCCAGCAGCTTGGGAGGACTCCCCCAGGATACGCAGTATTTT.

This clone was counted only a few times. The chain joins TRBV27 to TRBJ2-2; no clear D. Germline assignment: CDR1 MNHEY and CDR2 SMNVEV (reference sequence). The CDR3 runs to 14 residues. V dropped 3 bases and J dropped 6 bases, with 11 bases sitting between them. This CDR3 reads CASSFSSGAGELFF. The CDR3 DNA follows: TGTGCCAGCAGTTTTTCCTCTGGGGCCGGGGAGCTGTTTTTT.

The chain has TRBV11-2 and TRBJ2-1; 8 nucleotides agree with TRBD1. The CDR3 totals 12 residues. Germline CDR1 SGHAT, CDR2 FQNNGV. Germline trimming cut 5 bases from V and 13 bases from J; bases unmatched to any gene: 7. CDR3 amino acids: CASSQDRVPQFF. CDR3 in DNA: TGTGCCAGCAGCCAGGACAGGGTCCCACAGTTCTTC.